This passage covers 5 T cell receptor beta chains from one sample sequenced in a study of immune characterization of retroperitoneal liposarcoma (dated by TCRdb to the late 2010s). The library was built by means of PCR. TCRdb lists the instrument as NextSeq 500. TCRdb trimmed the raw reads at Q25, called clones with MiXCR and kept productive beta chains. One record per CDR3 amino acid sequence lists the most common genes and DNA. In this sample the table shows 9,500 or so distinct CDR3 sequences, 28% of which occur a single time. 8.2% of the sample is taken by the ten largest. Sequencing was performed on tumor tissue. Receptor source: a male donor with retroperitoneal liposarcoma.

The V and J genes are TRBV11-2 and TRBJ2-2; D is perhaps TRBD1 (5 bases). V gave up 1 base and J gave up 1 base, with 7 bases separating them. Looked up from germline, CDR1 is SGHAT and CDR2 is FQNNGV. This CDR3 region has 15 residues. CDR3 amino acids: CASSLAGLNTGELFF. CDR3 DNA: TGTGCCAGCAGCTTAGCAGGGTTGAACACCGGGGAGCTGTTTTTT.

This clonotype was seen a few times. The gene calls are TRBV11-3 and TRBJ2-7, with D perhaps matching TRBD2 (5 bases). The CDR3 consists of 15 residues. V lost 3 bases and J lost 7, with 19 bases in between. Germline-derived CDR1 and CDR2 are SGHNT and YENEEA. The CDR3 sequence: CASSLSFGNYNEQYF. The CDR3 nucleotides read TGTGCCAGCAGCTTGAGCTTCGGGAACTACAATGAGCAGTACTTC. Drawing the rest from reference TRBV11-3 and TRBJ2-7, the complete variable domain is EAGVVQSPRYKIIEKKQPVAFWCNPISGHNTLYWYLQNLGQGPELLIRYENEEAVDDSQLPKDRFSAERLKGVDSTLKIQPAELGDSAVYLCASSLSFGNYNEQYFGPGTRLTVT.

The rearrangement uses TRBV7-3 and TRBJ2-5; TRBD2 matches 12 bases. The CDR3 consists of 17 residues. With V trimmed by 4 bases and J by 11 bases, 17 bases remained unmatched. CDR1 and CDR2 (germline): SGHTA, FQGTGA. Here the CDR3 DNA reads TGTGCCAGCAGCTCCTGGACTAGCGGGGACCTGCTCGGGGAGCAGTACTTC. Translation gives CASSSWTSGDLLGEQYF.

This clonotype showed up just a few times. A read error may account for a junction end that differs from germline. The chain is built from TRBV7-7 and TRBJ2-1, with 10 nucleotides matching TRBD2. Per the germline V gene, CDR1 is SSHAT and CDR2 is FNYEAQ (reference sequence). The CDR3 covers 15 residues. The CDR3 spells CASSPLAGVDNEQFF. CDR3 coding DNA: TGTGCTAGCAGCCCTCTAGCGGGAGTAGACAATGAGCAGTTCTTC. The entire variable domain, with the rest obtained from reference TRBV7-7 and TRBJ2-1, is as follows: GAGVSQSPRYKVTKRGQDVTLRCDPISSHATLYWYQQALGQGPEFLTYFNYEAQPDKSGLPSDRFSAERPEGSISTLTIQRTEQRDSAMYRCASSPLAGVDNEQFFGPGTRLTVL.

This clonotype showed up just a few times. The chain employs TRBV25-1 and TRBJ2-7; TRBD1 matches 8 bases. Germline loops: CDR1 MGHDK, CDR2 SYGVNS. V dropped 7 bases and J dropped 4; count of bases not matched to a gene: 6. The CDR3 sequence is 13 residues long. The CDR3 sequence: CASTRQGAYEQYF. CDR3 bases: TGTGCCAGCACGAGGCAGGGGGCGTACGAGCAGTACTTC.